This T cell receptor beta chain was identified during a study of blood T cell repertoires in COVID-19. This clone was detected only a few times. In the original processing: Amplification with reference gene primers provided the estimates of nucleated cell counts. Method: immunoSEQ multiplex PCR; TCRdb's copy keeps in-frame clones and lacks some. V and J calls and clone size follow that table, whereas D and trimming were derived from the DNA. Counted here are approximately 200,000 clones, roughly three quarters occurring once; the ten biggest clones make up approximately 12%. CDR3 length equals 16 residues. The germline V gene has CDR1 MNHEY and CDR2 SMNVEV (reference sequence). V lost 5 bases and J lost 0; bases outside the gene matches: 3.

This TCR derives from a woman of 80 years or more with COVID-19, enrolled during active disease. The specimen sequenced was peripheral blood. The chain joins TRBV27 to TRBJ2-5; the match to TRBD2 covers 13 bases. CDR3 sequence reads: CASSLLAGGNQETQYF. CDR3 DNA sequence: TGTGCCAGCAGTCTACTAGCGGGGGGGAACCAAGAGACCCAGTACTTC.